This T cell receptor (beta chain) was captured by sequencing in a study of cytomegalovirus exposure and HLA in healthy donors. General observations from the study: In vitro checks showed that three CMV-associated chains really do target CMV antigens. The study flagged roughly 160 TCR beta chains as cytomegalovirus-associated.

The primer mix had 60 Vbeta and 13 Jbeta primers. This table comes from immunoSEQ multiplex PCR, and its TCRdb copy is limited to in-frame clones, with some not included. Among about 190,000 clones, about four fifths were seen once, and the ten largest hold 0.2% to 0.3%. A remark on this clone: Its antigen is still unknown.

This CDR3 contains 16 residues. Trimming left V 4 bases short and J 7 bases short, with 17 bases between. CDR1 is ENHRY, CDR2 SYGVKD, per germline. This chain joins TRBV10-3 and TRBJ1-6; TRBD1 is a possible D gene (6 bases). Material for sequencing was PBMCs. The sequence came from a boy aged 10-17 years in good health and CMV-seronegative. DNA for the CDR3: TGTGCCATCAGTGGCGGGAGGACAGCCGTAAATTCACCCCTCCACTTT. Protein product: CAISGGRTAVNSPLHF.